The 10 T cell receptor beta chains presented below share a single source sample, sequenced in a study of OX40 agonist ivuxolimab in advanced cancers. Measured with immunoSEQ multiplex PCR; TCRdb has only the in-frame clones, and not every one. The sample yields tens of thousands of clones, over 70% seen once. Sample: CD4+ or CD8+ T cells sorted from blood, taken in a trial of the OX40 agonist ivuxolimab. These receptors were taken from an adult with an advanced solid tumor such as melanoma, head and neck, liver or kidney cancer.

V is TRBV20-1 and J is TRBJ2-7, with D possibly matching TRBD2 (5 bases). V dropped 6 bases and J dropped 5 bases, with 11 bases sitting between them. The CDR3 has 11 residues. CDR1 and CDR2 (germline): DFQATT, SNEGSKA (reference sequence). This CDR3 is CSARTDDEQYF. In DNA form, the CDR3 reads TGCAGTGCCCGGACTGACGACGAGCAGTACTTC.

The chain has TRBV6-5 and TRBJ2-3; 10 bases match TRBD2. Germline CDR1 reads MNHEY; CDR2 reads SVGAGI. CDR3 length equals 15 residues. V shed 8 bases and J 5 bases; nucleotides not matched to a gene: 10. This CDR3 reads CASYKREGLKDTQYF. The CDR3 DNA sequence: TGTGCCAGCTATAAGCGGGAGGGCCTAAAAGATACGCAGTATTTT.

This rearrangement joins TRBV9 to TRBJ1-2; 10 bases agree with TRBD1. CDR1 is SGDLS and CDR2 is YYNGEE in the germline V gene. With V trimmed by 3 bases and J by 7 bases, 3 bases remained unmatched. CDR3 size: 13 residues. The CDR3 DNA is TGTGCCAGCAGCGGACAGGGGGCTCCTGGCTACACCTTC. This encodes CASSGQGAPGYTF.

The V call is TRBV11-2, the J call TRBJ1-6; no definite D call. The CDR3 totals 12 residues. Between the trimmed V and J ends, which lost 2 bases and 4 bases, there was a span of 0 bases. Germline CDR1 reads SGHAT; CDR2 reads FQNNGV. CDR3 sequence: CASSLYNSPLHF. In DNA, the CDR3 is TGTGCCAGCAGCTTATATAATTCACCCCTCCACTTT.

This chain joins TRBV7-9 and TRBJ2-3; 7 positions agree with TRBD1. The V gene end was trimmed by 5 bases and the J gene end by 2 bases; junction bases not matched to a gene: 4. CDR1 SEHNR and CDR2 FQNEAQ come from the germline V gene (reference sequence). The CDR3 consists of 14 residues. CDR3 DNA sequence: TGTGCCAGCAGCCCGGACAGGAACACAGATACGCAGTATTTT. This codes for CASSPDRNTDTQYF.

The CDR3 loop reads CASSLDRSLREAFF. CDR3 DNA sequence: TGTGCCAGCAGCCTTGACAGATCCTTACGTGAAGCTTTCTTT. This sequence joins TRBV7-6 and TRBJ1-1, with D perhaps TRBD1 (5 bases). Germline V lookup: CDR1 SGHVS, CDR2 FNYEAQ. V lost 5 bases to trimming and J lost 7 bases, with 17 bases between them. The CDR3 has 14 residues.

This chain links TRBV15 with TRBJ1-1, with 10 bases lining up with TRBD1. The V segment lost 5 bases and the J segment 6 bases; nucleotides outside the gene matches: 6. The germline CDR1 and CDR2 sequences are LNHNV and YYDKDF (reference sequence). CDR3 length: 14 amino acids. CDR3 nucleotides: TGTGCCACCAGCGGACTGGACAGGGGGGCTGAAGCTTTCTTT. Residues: CATSGLDRGAEAFF.

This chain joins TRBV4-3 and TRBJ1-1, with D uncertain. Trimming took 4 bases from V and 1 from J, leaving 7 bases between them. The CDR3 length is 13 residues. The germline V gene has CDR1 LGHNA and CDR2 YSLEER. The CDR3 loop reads CASSPITNTEAFF. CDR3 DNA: TGCGCCAGCAGCCCTATTACGAACACTGAAGCTTTCTTT.

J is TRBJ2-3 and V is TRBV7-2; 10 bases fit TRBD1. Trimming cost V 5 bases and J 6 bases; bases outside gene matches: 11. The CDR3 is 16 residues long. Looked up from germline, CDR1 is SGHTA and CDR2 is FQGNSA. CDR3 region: CASSRGQGPPRDTQYF. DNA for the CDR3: TGTGCCAGCAGCCGGGGACAGGGGCCCCCTCGGGATACGCAGTATTTT.

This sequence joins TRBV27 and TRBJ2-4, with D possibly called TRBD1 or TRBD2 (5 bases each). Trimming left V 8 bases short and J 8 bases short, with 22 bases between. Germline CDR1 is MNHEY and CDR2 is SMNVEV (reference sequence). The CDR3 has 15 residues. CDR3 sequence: CASSSRGLRGDIQYF. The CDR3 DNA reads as TGTGCCAGCTCGAGTAGGGGCCTTCGAGGGGACATTCAGTACTTC.